The text below deals with one T cell receptor beta chain. Its antigen is undetermined. The sample originates from a study of T cell repertoires in cytomegalovirus infection. MiXCR, run by TCRdb on the reads, gives a single entry per CDR3 protein. The sample carries some 150,000 distinct CDR3 sequences, 23% recorded once. Points from the study as a whole: There were HLA-C-restricted CMV-specific TCR beta clonotypes dominating the ex vivo response.

CDR1 is LNHDA, CDR2 SQIVND, per germline (reference sequence). This CDR3 spans 11 amino acids. V was shortened by 4 bases and J by 6 bases, with 6 bases between the two germline ends. The TCR sequence derives from a human donor in good health (CMV status not recorded). Some clones in this sample may be carry-over from other donors' samples. The rearrangement links TRBV19 to TRBJ1-1; the D gene is possibly TRBD1 (6 bases). Sequencing was performed on PBMCs. Here the CDR3 reads CASSRTAEAFF. The CDR3 DNA sequence: TGTGCCAGTAGTAGGACAGCTGAAGCTTTCTTT.